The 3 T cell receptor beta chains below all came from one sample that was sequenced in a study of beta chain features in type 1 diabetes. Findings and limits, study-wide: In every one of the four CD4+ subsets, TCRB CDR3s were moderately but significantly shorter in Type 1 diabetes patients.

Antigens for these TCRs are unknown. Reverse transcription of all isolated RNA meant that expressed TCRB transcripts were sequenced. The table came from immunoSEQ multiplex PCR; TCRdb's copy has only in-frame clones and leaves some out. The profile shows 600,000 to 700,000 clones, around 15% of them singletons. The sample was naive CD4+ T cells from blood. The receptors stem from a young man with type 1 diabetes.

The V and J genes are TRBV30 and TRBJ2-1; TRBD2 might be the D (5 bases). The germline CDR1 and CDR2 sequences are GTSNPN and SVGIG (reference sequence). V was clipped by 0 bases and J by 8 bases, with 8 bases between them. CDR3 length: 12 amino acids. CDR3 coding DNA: TGTGCCTGGAGTGTGAGGGTGGATGAGCAGTTCTTC. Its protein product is CAWSVRVDEQFF.

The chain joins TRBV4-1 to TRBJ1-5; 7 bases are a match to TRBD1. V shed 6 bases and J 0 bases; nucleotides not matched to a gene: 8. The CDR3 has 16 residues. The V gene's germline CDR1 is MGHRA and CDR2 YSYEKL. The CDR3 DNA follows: TGCGCCAGCAGTTCCGGAGGGACAGATAGCAATCAGCCCCAGCATTTT. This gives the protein CASSSGGTDSNQPQHF.

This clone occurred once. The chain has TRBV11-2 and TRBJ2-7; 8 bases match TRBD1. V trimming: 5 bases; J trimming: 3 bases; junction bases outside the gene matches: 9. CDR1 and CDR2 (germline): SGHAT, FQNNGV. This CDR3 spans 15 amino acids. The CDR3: CASSLRGTGDYEQYF. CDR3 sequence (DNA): TGTGCCAGCAGCCTCAGGGGGACAGGAGACTACGAGCAGTACTTC.